Sequencing of this TCR beta chain was carried out in a study of blood T cell repertoires in COVID-19. Study-wide context: Acute-phase and convalescent COVID-19 samples originated in the United States, Italy and Spain. Sources were T cells, B-cell-depleted T cells, or PBMCs; the material itself was cDNA or gDNA.

The CDR3 length is 14 residues. Trimming removed 3 bases from V and 3 bases from J, with 12 bases in between. CDR1 and CDR2 from the germline V gene are DFQATT and SNEGSKA (reference sequence). In the original analysis: For nucleated cells, counts were estimated from reference gene primer amplification. Only in-frame clones appear in the TCRdb table, and some are missing; sequencing was by immunoSEQ multiplex PCR. V, J and clone size reflect that table, while D and trimming were determined from the DNA. Of approximately 92,000 clones in the sample, around 67% are singletons; the top ten hold just under 25%. This clone was seen many times.

The V and J genes are TRBV20-1 and TRBJ2-1; D perhaps matches TRBD1 (5 bases). The clonotype originates from a woman aged 60-75 years in a cohort sampled during active or convalescent COVID-19. The sequencing input was peripheral blood. CDR3 sequence (DNA): TGCAGTGCTAGTGGCAGGGTGATCTACAATGAGCAGTTCTTC. Residues: CSASGRVIYNEQFF.